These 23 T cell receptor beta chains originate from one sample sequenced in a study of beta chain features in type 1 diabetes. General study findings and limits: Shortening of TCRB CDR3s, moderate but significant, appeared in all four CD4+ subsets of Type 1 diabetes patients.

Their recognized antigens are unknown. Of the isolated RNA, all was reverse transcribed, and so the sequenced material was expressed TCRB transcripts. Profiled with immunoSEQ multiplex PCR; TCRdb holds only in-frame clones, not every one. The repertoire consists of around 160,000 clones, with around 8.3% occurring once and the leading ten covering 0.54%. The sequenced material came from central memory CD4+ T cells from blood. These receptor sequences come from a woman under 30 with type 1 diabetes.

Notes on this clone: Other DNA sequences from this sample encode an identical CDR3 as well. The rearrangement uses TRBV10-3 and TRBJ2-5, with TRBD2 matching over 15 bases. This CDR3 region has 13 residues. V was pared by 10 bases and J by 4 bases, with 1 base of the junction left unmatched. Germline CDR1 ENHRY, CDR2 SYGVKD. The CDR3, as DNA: TGTGCCACGGGACTAGCGGGAGGAGAGACCCAGTACTTC. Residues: CATGLAGGETQYF.

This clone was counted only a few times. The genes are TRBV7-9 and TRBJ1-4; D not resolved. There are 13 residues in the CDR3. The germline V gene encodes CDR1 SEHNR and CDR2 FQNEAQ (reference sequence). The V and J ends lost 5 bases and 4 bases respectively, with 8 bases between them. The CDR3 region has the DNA TGTGCCAGCAGCCGGGGAATTAATGAAAAACTGTTTTTT. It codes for CASSRGINEKLFF.

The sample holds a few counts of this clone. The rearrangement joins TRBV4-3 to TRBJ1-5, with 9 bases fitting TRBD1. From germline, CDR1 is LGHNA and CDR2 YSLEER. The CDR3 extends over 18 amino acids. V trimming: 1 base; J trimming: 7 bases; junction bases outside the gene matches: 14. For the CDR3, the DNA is TGCGCCAGCAGCCAAGCTGTCTCGACAGGGGGGATAAGCCAGCCCCAGCATTTT. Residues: CASSQAVSTGGISQPQHF.

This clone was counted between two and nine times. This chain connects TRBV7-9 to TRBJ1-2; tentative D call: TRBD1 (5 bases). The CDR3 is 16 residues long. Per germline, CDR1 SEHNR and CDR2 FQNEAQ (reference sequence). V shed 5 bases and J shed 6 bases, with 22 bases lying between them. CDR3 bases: TGTGCCAGCAGCCGACACGGCGGGGGGTATGGGGATGGCTACACCTTC. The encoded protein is CASSRHGGGYGDGYTF.

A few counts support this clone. The CDR3 loop is CASSNRYNEQFF. CDR3 in DNA: TGTGCCAGCAGCAACAGGTACAATGAGCAGTTCTTC. This chain joins TRBV7-9 and TRBJ2-1; D is possibly TRBD1 (5 bases). V lost 5 bases and J 4 bases, leaving 6 bases between the germline ends. CDR3 length: 12 amino acids. CDR1 and CDR2 from the germline V gene are SEHNR and FQNEAQ (reference sequence).

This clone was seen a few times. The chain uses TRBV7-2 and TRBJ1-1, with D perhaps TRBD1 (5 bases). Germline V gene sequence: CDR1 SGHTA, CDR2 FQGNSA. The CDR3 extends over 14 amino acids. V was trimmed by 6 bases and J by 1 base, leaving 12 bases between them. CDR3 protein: CASRSTGKNTEAFF. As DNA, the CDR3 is TGTGCCAGCAGATCAACAGGAAAGAACACTGAAGCTTTCTTT.

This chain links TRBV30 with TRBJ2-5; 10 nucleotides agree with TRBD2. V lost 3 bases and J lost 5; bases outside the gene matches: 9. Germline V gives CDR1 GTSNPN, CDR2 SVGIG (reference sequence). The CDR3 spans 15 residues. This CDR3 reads CAWSVTASGSETQYF. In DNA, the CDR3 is TGTGCCTGGAGCGTAACCGCTAGCGGGAGTGAGACCCAGTACTTC.

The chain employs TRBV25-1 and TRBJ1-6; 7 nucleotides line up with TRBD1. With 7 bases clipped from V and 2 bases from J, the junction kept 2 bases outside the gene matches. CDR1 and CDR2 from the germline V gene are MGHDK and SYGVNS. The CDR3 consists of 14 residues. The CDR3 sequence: CASTRGAYNSPLHF. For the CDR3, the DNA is TGTGCCAGCACCAGGGGGGCCTATAATTCACCCCTCCACTTT.

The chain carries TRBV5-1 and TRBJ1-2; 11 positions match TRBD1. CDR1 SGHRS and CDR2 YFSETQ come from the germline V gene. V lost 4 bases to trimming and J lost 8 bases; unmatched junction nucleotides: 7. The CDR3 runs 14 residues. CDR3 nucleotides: TGCGCCAGCAGCCCAGGACAGGGGGCTTGGGGCTACACCTTC. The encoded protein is CASSPGQGAWGYTF.

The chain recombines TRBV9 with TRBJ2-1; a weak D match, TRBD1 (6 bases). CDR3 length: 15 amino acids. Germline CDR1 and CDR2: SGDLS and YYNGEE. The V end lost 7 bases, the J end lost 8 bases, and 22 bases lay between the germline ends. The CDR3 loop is CASGVLGGNLDEQFF. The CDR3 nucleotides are TGTGCCAGCGGGGTGTTAGGGGGTAATTTGGATGAGCAGTTCTTC.

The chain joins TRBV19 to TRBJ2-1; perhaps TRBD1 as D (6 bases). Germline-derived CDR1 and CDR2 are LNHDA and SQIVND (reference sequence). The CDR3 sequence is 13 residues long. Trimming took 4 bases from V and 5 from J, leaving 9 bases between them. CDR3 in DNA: TGTGCCAGTAGTAACAGGGAGAACAATGAGCAGTTCTTC. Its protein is CASSNRENNEQFF. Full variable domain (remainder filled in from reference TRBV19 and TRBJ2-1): DGGITQSPKYLFRKEGQNVTLSCEQNLNHDAMYWYRQDPGQGLRLIYYSQIVNDFQKGDIAEGYSVSREKKESFPLTVTSAQKNPTAFYLCASSNRENNEQFFGPGTRLTVL.

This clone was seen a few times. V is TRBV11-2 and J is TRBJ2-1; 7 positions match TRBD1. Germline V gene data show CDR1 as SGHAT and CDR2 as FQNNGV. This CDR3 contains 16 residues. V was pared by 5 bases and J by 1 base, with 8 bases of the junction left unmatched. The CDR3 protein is CASSPRTGLSYNEQFF. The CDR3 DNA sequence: TGTGCCAGCAGCCCGAGGACAGGACTTTCCTACAATGAGCAGTTCTTC.

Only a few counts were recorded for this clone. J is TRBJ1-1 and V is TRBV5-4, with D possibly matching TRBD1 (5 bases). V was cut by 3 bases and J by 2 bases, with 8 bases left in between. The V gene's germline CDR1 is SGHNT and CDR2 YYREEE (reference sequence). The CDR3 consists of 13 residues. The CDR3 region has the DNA TGTGCCAGCAGCTGGACAACTAACACTGAAGCTTTCTTT. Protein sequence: CASSWTTNTEAFF.

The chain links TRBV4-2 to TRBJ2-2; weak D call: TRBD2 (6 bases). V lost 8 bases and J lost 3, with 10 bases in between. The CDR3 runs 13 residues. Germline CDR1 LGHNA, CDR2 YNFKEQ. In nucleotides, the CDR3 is TGTGCCAGCCGGCCGGGGGACACCGGGGAGCTGTTTTTT. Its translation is CASRPGDTGELFF.

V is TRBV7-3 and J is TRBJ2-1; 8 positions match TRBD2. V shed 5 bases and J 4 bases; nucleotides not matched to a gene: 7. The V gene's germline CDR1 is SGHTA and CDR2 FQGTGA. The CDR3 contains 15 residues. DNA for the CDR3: TGTGCCAGCAGCCCCGACGGGGGGGATTACAATGAGCAGTTCTTC. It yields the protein CASSPDGGDYNEQFF. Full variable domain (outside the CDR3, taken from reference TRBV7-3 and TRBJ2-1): GAGVSQTPSNKVTEKGKYVELRCDPISGHTALYWYRQSLGQGPEFLIYFQGTGAADDSGLPNDRFFAVRPEGSVSTLKIQRTERGDSAVYLCASSPDGGDYNEQFFGPGTRLTVL.

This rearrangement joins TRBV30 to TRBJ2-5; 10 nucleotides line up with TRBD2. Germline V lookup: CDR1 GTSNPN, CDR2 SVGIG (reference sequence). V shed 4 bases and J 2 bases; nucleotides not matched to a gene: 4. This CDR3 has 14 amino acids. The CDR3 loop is CAWKRTSGQETQYF. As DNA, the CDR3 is TGTGCCTGGAAAAGGACTAGCGGACAAGAGACCCAGTACTTC.

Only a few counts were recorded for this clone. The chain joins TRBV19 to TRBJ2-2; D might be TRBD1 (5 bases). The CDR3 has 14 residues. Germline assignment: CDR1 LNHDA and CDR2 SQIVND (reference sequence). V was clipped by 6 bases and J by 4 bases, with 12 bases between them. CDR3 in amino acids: CASSPDRFTGELFF. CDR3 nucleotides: TGTGCCAGTAGCCCAGACAGATTCACCGGGGAGCTGTTTTTT.

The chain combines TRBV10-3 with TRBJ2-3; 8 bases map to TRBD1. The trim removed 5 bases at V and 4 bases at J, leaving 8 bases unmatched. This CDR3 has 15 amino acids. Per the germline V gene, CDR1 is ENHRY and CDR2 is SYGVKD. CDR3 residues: CAISNRQGRSDTQYF. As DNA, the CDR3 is TGTGCCATCAGTAACAGACAGGGGAGGTCAGATACGCAGTATTTT.

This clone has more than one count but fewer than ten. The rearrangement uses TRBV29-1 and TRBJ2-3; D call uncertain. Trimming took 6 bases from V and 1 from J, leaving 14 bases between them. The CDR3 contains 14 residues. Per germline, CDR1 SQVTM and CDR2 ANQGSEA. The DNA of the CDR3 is TGCAGCGTCGCCCACAGCAAACGCACAGATACGCAGTATTTT. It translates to CSVAHSKRTDTQYF.

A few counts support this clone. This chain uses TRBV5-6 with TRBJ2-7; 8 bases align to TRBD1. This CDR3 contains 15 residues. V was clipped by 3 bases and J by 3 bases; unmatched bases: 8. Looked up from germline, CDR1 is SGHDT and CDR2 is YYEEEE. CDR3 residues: CASSWGWDRNYEQYF. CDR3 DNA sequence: TGTGCCAGCAGCTGGGGTTGGGACAGGAACTACGAGCAGTACTTC.

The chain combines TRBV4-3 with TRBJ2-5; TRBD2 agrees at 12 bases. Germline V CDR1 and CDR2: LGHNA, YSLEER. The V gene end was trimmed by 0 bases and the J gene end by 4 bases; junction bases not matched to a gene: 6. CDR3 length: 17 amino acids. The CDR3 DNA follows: TGCGCCAGCAGCCAAGACGGACTAGCGGGAACCCCAGAGACCCAGTACTTC. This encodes CASSQDGLAGTPETQYF.

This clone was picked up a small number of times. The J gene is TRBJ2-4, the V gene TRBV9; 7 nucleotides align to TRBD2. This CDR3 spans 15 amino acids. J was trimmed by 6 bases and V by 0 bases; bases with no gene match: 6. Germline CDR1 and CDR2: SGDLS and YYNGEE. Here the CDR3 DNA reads TGTGCCAGCAGCGTAGCGGGAGGATCCGGAAACATTCAGTACTTC. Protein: CASSVAGGSGNIQYF.

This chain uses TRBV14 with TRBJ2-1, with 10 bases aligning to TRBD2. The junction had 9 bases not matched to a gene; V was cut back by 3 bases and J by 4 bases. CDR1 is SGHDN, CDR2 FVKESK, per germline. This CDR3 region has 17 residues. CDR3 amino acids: CASSHPASSGSYNEQFF. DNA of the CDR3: TGTGCCAGCAGCCATCCGGCCTCTAGCGGGAGTTACAATGAGCAGTTCTTC.